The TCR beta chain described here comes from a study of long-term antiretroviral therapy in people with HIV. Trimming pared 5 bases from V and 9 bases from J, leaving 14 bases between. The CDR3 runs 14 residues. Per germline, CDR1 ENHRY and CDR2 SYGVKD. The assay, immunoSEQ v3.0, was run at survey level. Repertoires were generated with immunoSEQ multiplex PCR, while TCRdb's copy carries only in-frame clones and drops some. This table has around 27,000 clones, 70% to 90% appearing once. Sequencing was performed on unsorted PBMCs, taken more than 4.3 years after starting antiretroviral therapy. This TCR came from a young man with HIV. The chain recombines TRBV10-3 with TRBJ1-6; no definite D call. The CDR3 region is CAISRGGFSSPLHF. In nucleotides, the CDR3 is TGTGCCATCAGTCGGGGAGGGTTTAGTTCACCCCTCCACTTT.